This note documents a single T cell receptor (beta chain) sequence. Its target is not known. Each CD8+ T cell subset was sorted in triplicate, 300,000 or so cells each. In preparing the TRB cDNA libraries, 5' RACE with UMI labels was used. TCRdb re-called the 5' RACE reads, yielding one record per CDR3 amino acid sequence without DNA. The sample has tens of thousands of distinct CDR3 sequences. The record originates from a study of CXCR3-negative and CXCR3-positive naive CD8 T cells. Background on the study: Roughly 135 million TRB reads were obtained overall (about 1.5 +/- 0.3 million per library). Study-wide findings and caveats: Naive CXCR3-positive cells had TRB CDR3s more hydrophobic than those of CXCR3-negative naive cells. Relative to memory CD8+ cells, whose diversity was much lower, both naive subsets had comparably high diversity.

CDR3 size: 15 residues. Looked up from germline, CDR1 is MNHEY and CDR2 is SVGEGT. Sequenced input: naive CXCR3+ CD8+ T cells from blood. Subset denoted: CD45RO-CCR7+CD27+CD95- naive CD8+ T cells expressing CXCR3 (TNR3+). The source of this sequence is a human donor in good health. Some clones in this sample may be carry-over from other donors' samples. The chain has TRBV6-2 or TRBV6-3 and TRBJ2-7; TCRdb lists TRBD2, though no DNA is available to test this call. This chain's CDR3 is CASSPTGRSSYEQYF.